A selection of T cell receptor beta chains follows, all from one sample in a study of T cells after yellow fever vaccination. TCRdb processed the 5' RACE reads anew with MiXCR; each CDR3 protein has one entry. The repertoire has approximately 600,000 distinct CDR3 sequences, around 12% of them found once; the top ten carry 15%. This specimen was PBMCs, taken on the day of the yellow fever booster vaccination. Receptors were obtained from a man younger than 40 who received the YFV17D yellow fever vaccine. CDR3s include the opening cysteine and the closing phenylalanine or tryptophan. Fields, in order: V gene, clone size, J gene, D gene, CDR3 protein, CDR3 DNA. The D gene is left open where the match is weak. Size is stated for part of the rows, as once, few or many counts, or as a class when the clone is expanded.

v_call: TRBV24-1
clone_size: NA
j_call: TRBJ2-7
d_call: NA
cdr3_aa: CATSERHGYEQYF
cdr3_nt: TGTGCCACCAGTGAACGACACGGCTACGAGCAGTACTTC

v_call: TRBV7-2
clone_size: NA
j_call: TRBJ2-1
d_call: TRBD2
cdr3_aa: CASSDWTSGKYEQFF
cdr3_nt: TGTGCCAGCAGCGACTGGACTAGCGGGAAGTATGAGCAGTTCTTC

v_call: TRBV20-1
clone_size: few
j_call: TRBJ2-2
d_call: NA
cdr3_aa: CSATPRYTGELFF
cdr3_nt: TGCAGTGCTACCCCGCGTTACACCGGGGAGCTGTTTTTT

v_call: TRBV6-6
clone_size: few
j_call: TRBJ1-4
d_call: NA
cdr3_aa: CASNEGEKLFF
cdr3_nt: TGTGCCAGCAACGAGGGGGAAAAACTGTTTTTT

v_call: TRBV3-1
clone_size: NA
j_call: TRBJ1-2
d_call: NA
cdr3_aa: CASSQEVFTNYGYTF
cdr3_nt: TGTGCCAGCAGCCAAGAGGTATTCACTAACTATGGCTACACCTTC

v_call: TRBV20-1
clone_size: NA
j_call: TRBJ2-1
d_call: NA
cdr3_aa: CSASRGFDEQFF
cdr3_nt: TGCAGTGCTAGCCGGGGGTTCGATGAGCAGTTCTTC

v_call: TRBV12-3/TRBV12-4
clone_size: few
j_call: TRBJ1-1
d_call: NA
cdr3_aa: CASSLGVKNTEAFF
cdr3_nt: TGTGCCAGCAGTTTAGGCGTCAAGAACACTGAAGCTTTCTTT

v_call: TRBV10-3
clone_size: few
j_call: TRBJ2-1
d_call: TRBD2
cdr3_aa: CAISESGTSGYNEQFF
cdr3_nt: TGTGCCATCAGTGAGTCCGGGACTAGCGGTTACAATGAGCAGTTCTTC

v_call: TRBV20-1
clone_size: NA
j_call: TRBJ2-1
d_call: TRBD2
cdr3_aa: CSATPPSGTYNEQFF
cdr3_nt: TGCAGTGCTACCCCCCCAAGCGGGACCTACAATGAGCAGTTCTTC

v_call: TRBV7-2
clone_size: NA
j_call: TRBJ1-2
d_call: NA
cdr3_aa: CASSLGGGPNGYTF
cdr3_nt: TGTGCCAGCAGCTTAGGGGGTGGACCGAACGGCTACACCTTC

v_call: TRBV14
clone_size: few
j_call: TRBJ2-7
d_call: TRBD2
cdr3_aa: CASSQEAGVLEQYF
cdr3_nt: TGTGCCAGCAGCCAAGAGGCGGGAGTACTCGAGCAGTACTTC

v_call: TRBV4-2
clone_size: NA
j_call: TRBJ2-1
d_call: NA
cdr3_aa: CASSQESGHQFF
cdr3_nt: TGTGCCAGCAGCCAAGAATCGGGACATCAGTTCTTC

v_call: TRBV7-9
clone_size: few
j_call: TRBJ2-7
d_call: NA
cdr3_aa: CASSFVESIYEQYF
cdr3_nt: TGTGCCAGCAGCTTTGTGGAAAGTATCTACGAGCAGTACTTC

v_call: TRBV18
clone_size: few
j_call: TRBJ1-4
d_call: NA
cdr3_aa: CASSPGNTNEKLFF
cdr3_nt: TGTGCCAGCTCACCAGGGAACACTAATGAAAAACTGTTTTTT

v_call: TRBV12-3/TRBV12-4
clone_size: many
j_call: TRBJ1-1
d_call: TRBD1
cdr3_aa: CASRKADRGTTEAFF
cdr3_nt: TGTGCCAGCAGGAAAGCGGACAGGGGTACCACTGAAGCTTTCTTT

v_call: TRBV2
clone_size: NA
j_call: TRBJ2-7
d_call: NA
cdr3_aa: CASSRGEYEQYF
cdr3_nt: TGTGCCAGCTCCCGGGGCGAATACGAGCAGTACTTC

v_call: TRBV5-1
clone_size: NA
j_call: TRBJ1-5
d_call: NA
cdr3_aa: CASSLEGAGGGPQHF
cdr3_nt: TGCGCCAGCAGCCTGGAGGGCGCGGGTGGGGGGCCCCAGCATTTT

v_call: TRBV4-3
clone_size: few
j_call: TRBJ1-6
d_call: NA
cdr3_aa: CASSQEASYSPLHF
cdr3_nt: TGCGCCAGCAGCCAAGAAGCCAGTTACTCACCCCTCCACTTT

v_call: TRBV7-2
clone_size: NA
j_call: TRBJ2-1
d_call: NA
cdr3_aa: CASSPVASYNEQFF
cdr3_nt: TGTGCCAGCAGCCCGGTGGCCTCCTACAATGAGCAGTTCTTC

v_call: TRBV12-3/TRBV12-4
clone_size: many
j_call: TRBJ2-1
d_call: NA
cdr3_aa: CASSLALGSTGNEQFF
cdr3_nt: TGTGCCAGCAGTTTAGCGCTCGGGAGCACCGGAAATGAGCAGTTCTTC

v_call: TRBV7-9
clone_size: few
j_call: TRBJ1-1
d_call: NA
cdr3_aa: CASSLDARLGTEAFF
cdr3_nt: TGTGCCAGCAGCTTAGATGCCCGCCTGGGCACTGAAGCTTTCTTT

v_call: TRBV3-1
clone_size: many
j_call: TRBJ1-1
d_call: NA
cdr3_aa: CASSPRGGTEAFF
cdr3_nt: TGTGCCAGCAGCCCGAGAGGGGGAACTGAAGCTTTCTTT

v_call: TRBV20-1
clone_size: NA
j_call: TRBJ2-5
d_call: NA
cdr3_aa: CSARDGRGRETQYF
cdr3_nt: TGCAGTGCTAGAGATGGAAGGGGACGGGAGACCCAGTACTTC

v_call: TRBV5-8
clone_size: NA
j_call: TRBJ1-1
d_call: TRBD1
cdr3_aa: CASSRPEDRGEKAFF
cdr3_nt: TGTGCCAGCAGCCGTCCCGAAGACAGGGGCGAAAAAGCTTTCTTT

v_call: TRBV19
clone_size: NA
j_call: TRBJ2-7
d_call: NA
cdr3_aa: CASSISSRSSYEQYF
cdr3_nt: TGTGCCAGTAGTATAAGTAGCCGGAGCTCCTACGAGCAGTACTTC

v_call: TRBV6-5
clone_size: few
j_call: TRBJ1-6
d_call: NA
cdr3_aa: CASSYRKGSYNSPLHF
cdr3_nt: TGTGCCAGCAGTTACAGAAAGGGTTCCTATAATTCACCCCTCCACTTT

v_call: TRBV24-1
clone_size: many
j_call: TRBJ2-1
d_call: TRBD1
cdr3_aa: CATSEFSGQGFNEQFF
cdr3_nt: TGTGCCACCAGTGAATTTTCGGGACAGGGGTTCAATGAGCAGTTCTTC

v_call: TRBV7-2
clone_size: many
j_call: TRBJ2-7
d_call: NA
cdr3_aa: CASRLALGPSYEQYF
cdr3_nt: TGTGCCAGCAGACTAGCACTAGGACCAAGCTACGAGCAGTACTTC

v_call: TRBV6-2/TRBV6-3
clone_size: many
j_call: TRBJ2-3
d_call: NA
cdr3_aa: CASSYGGLRDTQYF
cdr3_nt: TGTGCCAGCAGCTATGGCGGCTTGAGGGATACGCAGTATTTT

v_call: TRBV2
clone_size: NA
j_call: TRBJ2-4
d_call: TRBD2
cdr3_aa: CASGTSGKALAKNIQYF
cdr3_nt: TGTGCCAGCGGGACTAGCGGGAAGGCATTAGCCAAAAACATTCAGTACTTC

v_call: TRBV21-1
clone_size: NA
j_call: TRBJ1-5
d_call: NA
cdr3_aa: CASIPWTVYQPQHF
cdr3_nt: TGTGCCAGCATTCCCTGGACAGTTTATCAGCCCCAGCATTTT

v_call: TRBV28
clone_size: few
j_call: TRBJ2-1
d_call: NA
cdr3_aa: CASSSGTPQFGEQFF
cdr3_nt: TGTGCCAGCAGTTCCGGGACACCTCAGTTCGGTGAGCAGTTCTTC

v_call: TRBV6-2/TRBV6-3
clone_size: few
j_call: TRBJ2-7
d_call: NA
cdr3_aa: CASRDGGYEQYF
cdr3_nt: TGTGCCAGCCGGGACGGTGGGTACGAGCAGTACTTC

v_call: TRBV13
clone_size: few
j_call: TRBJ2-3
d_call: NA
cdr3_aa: CASSIIGMWQFPTDTQYF
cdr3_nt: TGTGCCAGCAGCATCATAGGAATGTGGCAGTTTCCGACAGATACGCAGTATTTT

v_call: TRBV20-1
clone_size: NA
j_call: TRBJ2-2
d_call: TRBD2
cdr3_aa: CSDPGLAEGYTGELFF
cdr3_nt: TGCAGTGATCCCGGACTAGCGGAGGGGTACACCGGGGAGCTGTTTTTT

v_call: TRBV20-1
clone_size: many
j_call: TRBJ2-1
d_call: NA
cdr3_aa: CSALSGPEQFF
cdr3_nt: TGCAGTGCTTTATCGGGGCCCGAGCAGTTCTTC

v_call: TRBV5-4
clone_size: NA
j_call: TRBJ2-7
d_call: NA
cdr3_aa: CASSTGGGSNSAQYF
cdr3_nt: TGTGCCAGCAGTACCGGGGGCGGGAGTAATTCGGCGCAGTACTTC

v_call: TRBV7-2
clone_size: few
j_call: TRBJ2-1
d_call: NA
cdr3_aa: CASSLDLVNEQFF
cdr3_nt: TGTGCCAGCAGCTTAGATTTGGTGAATGAGCAGTTCTTC

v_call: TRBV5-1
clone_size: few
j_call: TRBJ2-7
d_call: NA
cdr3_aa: CASSLPEPGEQYF
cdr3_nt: TGCGCCAGCAGCTTGCCAGAACCGGGCGAGCAGTACTTC

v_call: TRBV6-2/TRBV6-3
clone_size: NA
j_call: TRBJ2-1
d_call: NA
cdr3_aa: CASVDRAYNEQFF
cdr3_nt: TGTGCCAGCGTGGACAGAGCCTACAATGAGCAGTTCTTC

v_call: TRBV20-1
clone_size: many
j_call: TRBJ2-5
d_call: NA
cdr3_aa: CSARAGAQIGETQYF
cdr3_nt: TGCAGTGCGCGAGCAGGGGCGCAAATCGGGGAGACCCAGTACTTC

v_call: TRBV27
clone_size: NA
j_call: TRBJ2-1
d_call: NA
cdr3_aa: CASSPSGGHEQFF
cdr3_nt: TGTGCCAGCAGCCCCTCTGGGGGACATGAGCAGTTCTTC

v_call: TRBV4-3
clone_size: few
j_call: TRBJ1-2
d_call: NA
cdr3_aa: CASSQGPSRTTNYGYTF
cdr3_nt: TGCGCCAGCAGCCAAGGTCCTTCCCGGACGACTAACTATGGCTACACCTTC

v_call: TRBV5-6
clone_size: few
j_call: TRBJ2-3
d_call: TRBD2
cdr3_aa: CASSLNTLAVTDTQYF
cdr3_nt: TGTGCCAGCAGCCTAAACACACTAGCGGTCACAGATACGCAGTATTTT

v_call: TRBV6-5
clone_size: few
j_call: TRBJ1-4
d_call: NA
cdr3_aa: CATLTGGEKLFF
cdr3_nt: TGTGCCACCCTGACTGGGGGGGAAAAACTGTTTTTT

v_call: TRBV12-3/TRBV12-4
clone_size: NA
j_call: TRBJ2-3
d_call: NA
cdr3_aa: CASRQRTYLGTDTQYF
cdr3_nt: TGTGCCAGCAGACAACGGACCTATTTGGGCACAGATACGCAGTATTTT

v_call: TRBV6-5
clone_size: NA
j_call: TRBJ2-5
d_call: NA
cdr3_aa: CASSYSFNQETQYF
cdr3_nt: TGTGCCAGCAGTTACTCCTTTAACCAAGAGACCCAGTACTTC

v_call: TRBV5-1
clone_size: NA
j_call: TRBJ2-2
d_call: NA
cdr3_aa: CASSLRLLSWELFF
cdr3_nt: TGTGCCAGCAGCTTGAGGCTTCTCAGTTGGGAGCTGTTTTTT

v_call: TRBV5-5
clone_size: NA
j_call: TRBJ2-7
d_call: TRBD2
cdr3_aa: CASSLTALADYEQYF
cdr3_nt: TGTGCCAGCAGCTTGACGGCGCTAGCGGACTACGAGCAGTACTTC

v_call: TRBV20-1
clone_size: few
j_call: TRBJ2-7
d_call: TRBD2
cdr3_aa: CSATSLAGKYEQYF
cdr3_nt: TGCAGTGCTACCTCGCTAGCGGGAAAATACGAGCAGTACTTC

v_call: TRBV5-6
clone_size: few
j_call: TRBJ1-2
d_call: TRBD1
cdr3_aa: CASSPPLGQGYGYTF
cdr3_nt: TGTGCCAGCAGCCCCCCCCTGGGACAGGGCTATGGCTACACCTTC

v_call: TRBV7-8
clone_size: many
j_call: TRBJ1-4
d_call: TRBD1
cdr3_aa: CATRARGRSEKLFF
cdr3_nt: TGTGCCACCCGGGCCAGGGGGCGAAGTGAAAAACTGTTTTTT

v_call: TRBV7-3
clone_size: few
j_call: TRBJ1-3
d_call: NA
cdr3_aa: CASGEGSGNTIYF
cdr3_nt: TGTGCCAGCGGCGAGGGTAGTGGAAACACCATATATTTT

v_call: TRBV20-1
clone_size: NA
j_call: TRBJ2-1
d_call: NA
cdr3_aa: CSVWDHYNEQFF
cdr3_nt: TGCAGTGTTTGGGACCACTACAATGAGCAGTTCTTC

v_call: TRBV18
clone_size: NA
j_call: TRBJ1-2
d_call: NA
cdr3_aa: CASSPDGNPYGYTF
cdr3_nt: TGTGCCAGCTCACCCGACGGGAACCCCTATGGCTACACCTTC